This entry lists 7 T cell receptor beta chains sequenced from one sample in a study of T cell responses to AZD1222 COVID-19 vaccine. Method: immunoSEQ multiplex PCR; TCRdb's copy keeps in-frame clones and lacks some. The table lists about 68,000 clones, approximately 91% of them singletons. The material was peripheral blood, obtained on day 0 of AZD1222 vaccination. These receptors were obtained from an adult in good health.

The rearrangement joins TRBV6-6 to TRBJ2-1; 14 positions match TRBD2. Germline CDR1 reads MNHNY; CDR2 reads SVGAGI (reference sequence). The CDR3 loop spans 18 amino acids. Trimming cost V 5 bases and J 5 bases; bases outside gene matches: 11. Written as DNA, the CDR3 is TGTGCCAGCAGTCCACTACCGGGACTAGCGGGAGTCAACAATGAGCAGTTCTTC. It specifies CASSPLPGLAGVNNEQFF.

The chain has TRBV28 and TRBJ2-3, with 7 bases identical to TRBD2. V gave up 5 bases and J gave up 4 bases; unmatched junction bases: 12. The CDR3 is 16 residues long. Germline values: CDR1 MDHEN, CDR2 SYDVKM. The CDR3 protein is CASSRLGREISDTQYF. The CDR3 nucleotides are TGTGCCAGCAGTCGTCTAGGGCGGGAGATCTCAGATACGCAGTATTTT.

The chain combines TRBV5-4 with TRBJ1-2; 8 bases agree with TRBD1. The CDR3 runs to 13 residues. The J segment lost 6 bases and the V segment lost 4 bases, leaving 5 bases of the junction unmatched. Looked up from germline, CDR1 is SGHNT and CDR2 is YYREEE (reference sequence). The CDR3 sequence is CASSAPGGDGYTF. CDR3 coding DNA: TGTGCCAGCAGCGCCCCAGGGGGCGATGGCTACACCTTC.

The chain carries TRBV29-1 and TRBJ2-5; 12 bases match TRBD1. J gave up 8 bases and V 3 bases, and 4 bases lay outside the gene matches. The CDR3 has 13 amino acids. Germline assignment: CDR1 SQVTM and CDR2 ANQGSEA. The CDR3 loop is CSVDGTGGATQYF. Here the CDR3 DNA reads TGCAGCGTTGACGGGACAGGGGGCGCAACCCAGTACTTC.

The V and J genes are TRBV18 and TRBJ1-4, with D possibly being TRBD1 (5 bases). Looked up from germline, CDR1 is KGHSH and CDR2 is LQKENI. V was clipped by 3 bases and J by 6 bases, with 11 bases between them. The CDR3 runs 14 residues. In DNA, the CDR3 is TGTGCCAGCTCACCCCGGGCAGGGTATGAAAAACTGTTTTTT. Its protein is CASSPRAGYEKLFF. The variable domain in full, with the rest retrieved from reference TRBV18 and TRBJ1-4, is NAGVMQNPRHLVRRRGQEARLRCSPMKGHSHVYWYRQLPEEGLKFMVYLQKENIIDESGMPKERFSAEFPKEGPSILRIQQVVRGDSAAYFCASSPRAGYEKLFFGSGTQLSVL.

The chain carries TRBV11-2 and TRBJ2-2; 13 nucleotides align to TRBD2. The CDR3 extends over 19 amino acids. V lost 1 base, J lost 2 bases, and 7 bases stayed unmatched. CDR1 is SGHAT and CDR2 is FQNNGV in the germline V gene. The CDR3 is CASSLGRTSGSGNTGELFF. Written as DNA, the CDR3 is TGTGCCAGCAGCTTAGGTCGGACTAGCGGGAGTGGTAACACCGGGGAGCTGTTTTTT.

This sequence joins TRBV5-4 and TRBJ2-7, with 8 bases matching TRBD1. From germline, CDR1 is SGHNT and CDR2 YYREEE (reference sequence). V gave up 2 bases and J gave up 6 bases; unmatched junction bases: 4. The CDR3 runs 13 residues. CDR3 loop: CASSFRTGSEQYF. In DNA form, the CDR3 reads TGTGCCAGCAGCTTCCGGACAGGGTCCGAGCAGTACTTC. Full variable domain (rest looked up from reference TRBV5-4 and TRBJ2-7): ETGVTQSPTHLIKTRGQQVTLRCSSQSGHNTVSWYQQALGQGPQFIFQYYREEENGRGNFPPRFSGLQFPNYSSELNVNALELDDSALYLCASSFRTGSEQYFGPGTRLTVT.